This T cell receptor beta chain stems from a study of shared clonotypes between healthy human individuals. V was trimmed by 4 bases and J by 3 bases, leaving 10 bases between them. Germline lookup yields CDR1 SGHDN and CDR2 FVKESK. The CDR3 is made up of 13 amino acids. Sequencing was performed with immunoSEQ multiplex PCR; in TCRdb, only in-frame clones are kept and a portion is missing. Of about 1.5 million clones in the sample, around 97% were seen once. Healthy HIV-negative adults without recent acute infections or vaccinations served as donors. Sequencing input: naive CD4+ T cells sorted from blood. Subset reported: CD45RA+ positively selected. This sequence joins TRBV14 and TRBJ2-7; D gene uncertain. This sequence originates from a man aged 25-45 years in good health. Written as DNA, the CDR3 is TGTGCCAGCAGCCGCCATCGCATCTACGAGCAGTACTTC. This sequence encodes CASSRHRIYEQYF.